These 8 T cell receptor beta chains originate from one sample sequenced in a study of blood T cell repertoires in COVID-19. TCRdb keeps only in-frame clones here, not all; method: immunoSEQ multiplex PCR. The sample yields about 250,000 clones, around 82% seen once. The material sequenced was peripheral blood. These receptors came from a man older than 75 with acute or convalescent COVID-19.

This rearrangement joins TRBV7-9 to TRBJ2-2; 15 nucleotides agree with TRBD2. The germline V gene encodes CDR1 SEHNR and CDR2 FQNEAQ (reference sequence). Trimming took 3 bases from V and 2 from J; bases not matched to a gene: 7. CDR3 length: 19 residues. The CDR3 coding sequence is TGTGCCAGCAGCTTGAAAGGACTAGCGGGGGGGACTAACACCGGGGAGCTGTTTTTT. This gives the protein CASSLKGLAGGTNTGELFF.

The J gene is TRBJ1-1, the V gene TRBV3-1 (or the pseudogene TRBV3-2); no clear D. Germline values: CDR1 LGHDT, CDR2 YNNKEL (reference sequence). The CDR3 covers 14 residues. V was clipped by 7 bases and J by 5 bases, with 17 bases between them. This CDR3 is CASTPPGERTEAFF. The DNA for the CDR3 is TGTGCCAGCACCCCCCCGGGTGAACGAACTGAAGCTTTCTTT.

This chain joins TRBV1 and TRBJ2-1; no check of the table's D call, TRBD2, against the DNA was made. TRBV1 is a recognized pseudogene. This CDR3 contains 15 residues. The chain's CDR3 is CTSSQDAGGNNEQFF. The CDR3, as DNA: TGCACCAGCAGCCAAGATGCGGGAGGGAACAATGAGCAGTTCTTC.

This clone was recorded once. The chain joins TRBV4-1 to TRBJ2-3, with D uncertain. The CDR3 consists of 17 residues. Per germline, CDR1 MGHRA and CDR2 YSYEKL. V was shortened by 4 bases and J by 1 base, with 18 bases between the two germline ends. Here the CDR3 reads CASSLSHTVARTDTQYF. The CDR3 nucleotides read TGCGCCAGCAGCCTCTCCCATACAGTCGCGCGCACAGATACGCAGTATTTT.

The gene calls are TRBV11-2 and TRBJ2-7; no clear D gene. The germline gives CDR1 SGHAT, CDR2 FQNNGV. CDR3 length: 15 amino acids. V lost 5 bases to trimming and J lost 2 bases, with 16 bases between them. CDR3: CASSPAPSEAYEQYF. DNA of the CDR3: TGTGCCAGCAGCCCGGCCCCGAGCGAGGCCTACGAGCAGTACTTC.

This sequence joins TRBV7-3 and TRBJ1-1; the match to TRBD1 covers 8 bases. Germline CDR1 reads SGHTA; CDR2 reads FQGTGA. CDR3 length: 14 amino acids. Unmatched junction bases numbered 7, after V lost 7 bases and J lost 3 bases. CDR3 bases: TGTGCCAGCAAGTCCGGGACAGGAGACACTGAAGCTTTCTTT. This gives the protein CASKSGTGDTEAFF. Full variable domain (remainder filled in from reference TRBV7-3 and TRBJ1-1): GAGVSQTPSNKVTEKGKYVELRCDPISGHTALYWYRQSLGQGPEFLIYFQGTGAADDSGLPNDRFFAVRPEGSVSTLKIQRTERGDSAVYLCASKSGTGDTEAFFGQGTRLTVV.

By share, this clone ranks as medium-sized. This rearrangement joins TRBV4-1 to TRBJ2-7; 8 positions match TRBD2. V trimming: 1 base; J trimming: 9 bases; junction bases outside the gene matches: 11. This CDR3 region has 15 residues. Per germline, CDR1 MGHRA and CDR2 YSYEKL. The DNA for the CDR3 is TGCGCCAGCAGCCAAGGGACCGGGAGGGCCAGTGTGCAGTACTTC. Its translation is CASSQGTGRASVQYF.

The chain joins TRBV21-1 to TRBJ1-6. TRBV21-1 is marked as a pseudogene. This CDR3 is 13 amino acids long. CDR3 DNA: TGTGCCAGCAGGGGGGGAAGGGATTCACCCCTCCACTTT. It specifies CASRGGRDSPLHF.